This passage covers 13 T cell receptor beta chains from one sample sequenced in a study of technical replicates of blood from a handful of donors. Method: immunoSEQ multiplex PCR; TCRdb's copy keeps in-frame clones and lacks some. The table lists tens of thousands of clones, 95% to 98% of them singletons. Material: T cells isolated from PBMCs. The receptors were gathered from a human donor in good health.

The chain combines TRBV5-1 with TRBJ2-1; 8 nucleotides align to TRBD1. CDR3 length: 15 residues. Trimming at V came to 2 bases and at J to 4 bases, leaving 5 bases not matched to a gene. CDR1 and CDR2 (germline): SGHRS, YFSETQ. The CDR3 nucleotides read TGCGCCAGCAGCTTAGCACAGGGGGTATACAATGAGCAGTTCTTC. Amino acids: CASSLAQGVYNEQFF. The full variable domain, completed using reference TRBV5-1 and TRBJ2-1, is KAGVTQTPRYLIKTRGQQVTLSCSPISGHRSVSWYQQTPGQGLQFLFEYFSETQRNKGNFPGRFSGRQFSNSRSEMNVSTLELGDSALYLCASSLAQGVYNEQFFGPGTRLTVL.

CDR3 DNA: TGCGCCAGCAGCCAAATAGGACAGGGCGGTGAGACCCAGTACTTC. It encodes CASSQIGQGGETQYF. J is TRBJ2-5 and V is TRBV4-1; 8 bases fit TRBD1. The germline V gene has CDR1 MGHRA and CDR2 YSYEKL. The CDR3 is 15 residues long. Trimming removed 2 bases from V and 5 bases from J; junction bases left unmatched: 7.

The chain couples TRBV6-1 to TRBJ2-7; 14 bases fit TRBD2. Per germline, CDR1 MNHNS and CDR2 SASEGT. This CDR3 has 15 amino acids. The V segment lost 3 bases and the J segment 5 bases; nucleotides outside the gene matches: 3. CDR3 loop: CASSEGLAGVHEQYF. In DNA, the CDR3 is TGTGCCAGCAGTGAGGGACTAGCGGGAGTACACGAGCAGTACTTC.

CDR3 coding DNA: TGCAGCATCAGGGAGGCGACCCAGTACTTC. Protein: CSIREATQYF. The V gene is TRBV29-1, the J gene TRBJ2-5; D perhaps matches TRBD2 (6 bases). The CDR3 totals 10 residues. Germline CDR1 is SQVTM and CDR2 is ANQGSEA. The ends were cut back, 8 bases at V and 7 bases at J, with 11 bases in the middle.

The J gene is TRBJ2-3, the V gene TRBV7-3, with D perhaps TRBD2 (6 bases). Germline-derived CDR1 and CDR2 are SGHTA and FQGTGA. Deletions cut 5 bases from V and 6 bases from J, with 12 bases between. CDR3 length: 13 amino acids. The CDR3: CASSPRRDDTQYF. The CDR3 DNA follows: TGTGCCAGCAGCCCACGGAGGGACGATACGCAGTATTTT. The full variable domain, completed using reference TRBV7-3 and TRBJ2-3, is GAGVSQTPSNKVTEKGKYVELRCDPISGHTALYWYRQSLGQGPEFLIYFQGTGAADDSGLPNDRFFAVRPEGSVSTLKIQRTERGDSAVYLCASSPRRDDTQYFGPGTRLTVL.

The V gene is TRBV7-3, the J gene TRBJ2-2, with D perhaps TRBD2 (5 bases). Germline V gene data show CDR1 as SGHTA and CDR2 as FQGTGA. Trimming took 2 bases from V and 2 from J, leaving 9 bases between them. The CDR3 runs 15 residues. This CDR3 reads CASSLGGPNTGELFF. The DNA for the CDR3 is TGTGCCAGCAGCTTAGGCGGGCCAAACACCGGGGAGCTGTTTTTT.

The V gene is TRBV7-6, the J gene TRBJ2-1; 7 nucleotides agree with TRBD2. The CDR3 is 14 residues long. The V gene's germline CDR1 is SGHVS and CDR2 FNYEAQ. With 4 bases clipped from V and 7 bases from J, the junction kept 7 bases outside the gene matches. Here the CDR3 DNA reads TGTGCCAGCAGCTCAACTGGGGGGGGAAATGAGCAGTTCTTC. It specifies CASSSTGGGNEQFF. Based on the CDR3 plus reference TRBV7-6 and TRBJ2-1, the full variable domain is GAGVSQSPRYKVTKRGQDVALRCDPISGHVSLYWYRQALGQGPEFLTYFNYEAQQDKSGLPNDRFSAERPEGSISTLTIQRTEQRDSAMYRCASSSTGGGNEQFFGPGTRLTVL.

The gene calls are TRBV7-6 and TRBJ2-3, with 10 bases identical to TRBD2. Germline assignment: CDR1 SGHVS and CDR2 FNYEAQ. The CDR3 consists of 16 residues. V was pared by 5 bases and J by 2 bases, with 7 bases of the junction left unmatched. CDR3 sequence reads: CASSLLTSGNTDTQYF. In nucleotides, the CDR3 is TGTGCCAGCAGCCTACTCACTAGCGGGAACACAGATACGCAGTATTTT.

The gene calls are TRBV30 and TRBJ2-2; D not certain. The ends were cut back, 0 bases at V and 0 bases at J, with 8 bases in the middle. Germline CDR1 and CDR2: GTSNPN and SVGIG (reference sequence). The CDR3 covers 15 residues. CDR3 residues: CAWSVPGPNTGELFF. The CDR3 coding sequence is TGTGCCTGGAGTGTTCCTGGGCCGAACACCGGGGAGCTGTTTTTT.

The chain links TRBV4-1 to TRBJ1-5, with D maybe TRBD1 (5 bases). Germline CDR1 MGHRA, CDR2 YSYEKL. V was trimmed by 0 bases and J by 8 bases, leaving 14 bases between them. The CDR3 is 15 amino acids. The CDR3 region has the DNA TGCGCCAGCAGCCAAGATGGAACAGGAGTAGAGCCCCAGCATTTT. Translating gives CASSQDGTGVEPQHF.

The chain has TRBV10-1 and TRBJ2-3; D not resolved. Trimming removed 0 bases at V and 5 bases at J, with 12 bases between. This CDR3 has 15 residues. Germline V CDR1 and CDR2: WNHNN, SYGVQD (reference sequence). This chain's CDR3 is CASSESMAGRDTQYF. DNA of the CDR3: TGCGCCAGCAGTGAGTCGATGGCTGGCAGAGATACGCAGTATTTT.

This clone occurred once. The chain links TRBV6-5 to TRBJ1-1, with D unresolved. Germline V gene sequence: CDR1 MNHEY, CDR2 SVGAGI. Trimming left V 6 bases short and J 0 bases short, with 14 bases between. The CDR3 totals 15 residues. CDR3 in amino acids: CASSLLEGLNTEAFF. The CDR3 coding sequence is TGTGCCAGCAGCCTACTTGAGGGATTGAACACTGAAGCTTTCTTT.

The chain carries TRBV7-9 and TRBJ2-3, with 10 bases aligning to TRBD2. The CDR3 loop spans 15 amino acids. The ends lost 5 bases at V and 2 bases at J; junction bases unmatched: 4. Germline V lookup: CDR1 SEHNR, CDR2 FQNEAQ (reference sequence). CDR3 sequence (DNA): TGTGCCAGCAGCCCGGGACTAGCGATCACAGATACGCAGTATTTT. It codes for CASSPGLAITDTQYF.